This TCR beta chain was sequenced for a study of response to subunit inactivated influenza vaccine. Study results and limitations: Authors suggested each seasonal influenza vaccination recruits few new T cells.

CDR1 and CDR2 from the germline V gene are SGHRS and YFSETQ. This CDR3 region has 17 residues. V was pared by 4 bases and J by 4 bases, with 12 bases of the junction left unmatched. TCRdb itself ran the RT-PCR reads through MiXCR, one entry per CDR3 protein. The data contain approximately 530,000 distinct CDR3 sequences, 6.5% to 8% of them singletons. This clonotype was seen a few times. The antigen is unknown. This sequence originates from a man between 50 and 69 years old who received an inactivated influenza vaccine. This chain uses TRBV5-1 with TRBJ2-5; TRBD2 matches 11 bases. The input for sequencing was PBMCs from blood, taken about 23 months after vaccination. The CDR3 is CASSPLRTSGSTETQYF. The CDR3 nucleotides read TGCGCCAGCAGCCCCCTTAGAACTAGCGGGAGCACAGAGACCCAGTACTTC.